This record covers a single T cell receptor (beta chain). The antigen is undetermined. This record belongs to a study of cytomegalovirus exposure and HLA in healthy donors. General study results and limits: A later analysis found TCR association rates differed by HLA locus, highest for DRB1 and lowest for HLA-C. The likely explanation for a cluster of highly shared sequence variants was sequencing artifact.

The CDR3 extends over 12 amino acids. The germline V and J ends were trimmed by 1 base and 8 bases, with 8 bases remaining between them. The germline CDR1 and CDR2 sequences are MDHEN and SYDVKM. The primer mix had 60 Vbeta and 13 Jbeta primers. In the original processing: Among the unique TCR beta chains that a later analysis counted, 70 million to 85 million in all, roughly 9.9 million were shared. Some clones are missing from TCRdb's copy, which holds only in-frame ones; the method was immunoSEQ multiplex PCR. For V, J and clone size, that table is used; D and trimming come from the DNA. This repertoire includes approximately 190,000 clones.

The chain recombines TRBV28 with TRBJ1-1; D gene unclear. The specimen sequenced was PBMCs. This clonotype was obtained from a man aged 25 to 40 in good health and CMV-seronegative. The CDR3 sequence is CASSLFVKEAFF. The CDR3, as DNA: TGTGCCAGCAGTTTATTCGTAAAAGAAGCTTTCTTT.